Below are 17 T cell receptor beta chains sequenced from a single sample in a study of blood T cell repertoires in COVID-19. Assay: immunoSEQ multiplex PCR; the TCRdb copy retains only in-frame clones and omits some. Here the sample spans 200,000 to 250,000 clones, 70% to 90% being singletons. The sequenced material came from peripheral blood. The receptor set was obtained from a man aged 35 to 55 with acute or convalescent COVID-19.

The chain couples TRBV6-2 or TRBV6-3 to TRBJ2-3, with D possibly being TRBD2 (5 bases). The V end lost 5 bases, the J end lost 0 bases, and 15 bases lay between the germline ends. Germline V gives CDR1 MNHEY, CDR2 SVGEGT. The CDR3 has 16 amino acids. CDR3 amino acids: CASSPLSLGSTDTQYF. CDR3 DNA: TGTGCCAGCAGTCCCCTCTCACTAGGAAGCACAGATACGCAGTATTTT.

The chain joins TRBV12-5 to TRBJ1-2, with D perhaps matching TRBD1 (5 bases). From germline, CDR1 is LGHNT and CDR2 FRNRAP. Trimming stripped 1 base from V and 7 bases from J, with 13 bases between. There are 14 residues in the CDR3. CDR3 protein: CASGLDPGHFGYTF. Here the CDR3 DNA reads TGTGCTAGTGGTTTGGATCCAGGGCATTTTGGCTACACCTTC.

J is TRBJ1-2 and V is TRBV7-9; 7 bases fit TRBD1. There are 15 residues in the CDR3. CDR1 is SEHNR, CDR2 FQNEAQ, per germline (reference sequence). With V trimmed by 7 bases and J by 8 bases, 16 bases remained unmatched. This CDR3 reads CASIVSRDSLGGYTF. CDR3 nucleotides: TGTGCCAGCATCGTAAGCCGGGACAGCCTGGGAGGCTACACCTTC.

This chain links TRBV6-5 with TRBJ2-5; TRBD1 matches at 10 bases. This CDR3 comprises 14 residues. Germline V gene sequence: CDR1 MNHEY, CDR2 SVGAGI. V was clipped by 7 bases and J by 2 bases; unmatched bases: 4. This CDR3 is CASTGTGAQETQYF. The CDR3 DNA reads TGTGCCAGCACTGGGACAGGGGCGCAAGAGACCCAGTACTTC.

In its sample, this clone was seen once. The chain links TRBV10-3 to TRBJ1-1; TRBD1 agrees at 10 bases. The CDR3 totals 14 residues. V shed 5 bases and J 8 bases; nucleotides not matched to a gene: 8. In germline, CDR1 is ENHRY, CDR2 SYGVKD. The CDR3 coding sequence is TGTGCCATCAGTTCTGACAGGGGGCCCGCAGAAGCTTTCTTT. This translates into CAISSDRGPAEAFF.

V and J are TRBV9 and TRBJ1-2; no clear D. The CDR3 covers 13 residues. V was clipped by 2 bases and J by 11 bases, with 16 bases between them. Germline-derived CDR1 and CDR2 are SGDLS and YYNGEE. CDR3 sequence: CASSVAEGRGYTF. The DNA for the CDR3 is TGTGCCAGCAGCGTCGCTGAAGGTAGAGGATACACCTTC. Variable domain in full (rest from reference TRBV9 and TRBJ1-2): DSGVTQTPKHLITATGQRVTLRCSPRSGDLSVYWYQQSLDQGLQFLIQYYNGEERAKGNILERFSAQQFPDLHSELNLSSLELGDSALYFCASSVAEGRGYTFGSGTRLTVV.

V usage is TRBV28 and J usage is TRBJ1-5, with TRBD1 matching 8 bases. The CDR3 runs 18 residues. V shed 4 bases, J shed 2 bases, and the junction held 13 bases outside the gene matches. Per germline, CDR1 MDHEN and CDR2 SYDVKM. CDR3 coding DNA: TGTGCCAGCAGTTCAGGGGACAGGACGGTTTGGGGCAATCAGCCCCAGCATTTT. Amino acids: CASSSGDRTVWGNQPQHF.

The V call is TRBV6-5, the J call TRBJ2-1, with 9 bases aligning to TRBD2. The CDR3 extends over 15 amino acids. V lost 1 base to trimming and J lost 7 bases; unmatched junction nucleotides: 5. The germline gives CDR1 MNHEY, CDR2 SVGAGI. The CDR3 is CASSYLASGANEQFF. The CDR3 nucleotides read TGTGCCAGCAGTTACTTAGCTAGCGGGGCAAATGAGCAGTTCTTC.

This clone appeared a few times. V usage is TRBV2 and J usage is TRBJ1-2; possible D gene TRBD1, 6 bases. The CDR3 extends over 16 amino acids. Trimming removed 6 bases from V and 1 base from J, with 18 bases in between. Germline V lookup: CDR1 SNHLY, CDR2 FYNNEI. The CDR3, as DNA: TGTGCCAGCAGCCTCGCACAGGGCCCGCTTAACTATGGCTACACCTTC. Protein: CASSLAQGPLNYGYTF.

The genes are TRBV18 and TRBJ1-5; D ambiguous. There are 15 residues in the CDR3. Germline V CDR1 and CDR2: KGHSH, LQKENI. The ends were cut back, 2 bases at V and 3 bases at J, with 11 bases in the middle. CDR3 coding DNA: TGTGCCAGCTCACCAACCAGACTTCTCAATCAGCCCCAGCATTTT. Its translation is CASSPTRLLNQPQHF. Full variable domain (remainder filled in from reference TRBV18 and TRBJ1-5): NAGVMQNPRHLVRRRGQEARLRCSPMKGHSHVYWYRQLPEEGLKFMVYLQKENIIDESGMPKERFSAEFPKEGPSILRIQQVVRGDSAAYFCASSPTRLLNQPQHFGDGTRLSIL.

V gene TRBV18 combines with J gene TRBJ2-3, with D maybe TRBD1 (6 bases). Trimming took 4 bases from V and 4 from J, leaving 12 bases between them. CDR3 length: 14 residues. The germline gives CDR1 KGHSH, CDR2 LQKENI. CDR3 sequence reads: CASSRIQGADTQYF. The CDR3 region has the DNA TGTGCCAGCTCACGTATACAGGGTGCAGATACGCAGTATTTT.

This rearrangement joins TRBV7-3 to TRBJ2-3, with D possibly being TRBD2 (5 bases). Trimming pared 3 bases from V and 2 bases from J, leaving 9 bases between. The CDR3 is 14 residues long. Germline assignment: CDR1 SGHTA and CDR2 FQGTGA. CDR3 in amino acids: CASSFGLSTDTQYF. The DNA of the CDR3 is TGTGCCAGCAGCTTCGGACTTTCCACAGATACGCAGTATTTT.

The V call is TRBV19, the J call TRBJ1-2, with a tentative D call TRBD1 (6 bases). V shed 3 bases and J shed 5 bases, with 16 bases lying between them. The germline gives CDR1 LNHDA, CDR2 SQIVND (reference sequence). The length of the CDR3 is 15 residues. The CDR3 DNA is TGTGCCAGTAGTATCTTACAGGGCCAGGGGTATGGCTACACCTTC. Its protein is CASSILQGQGYGYTF.

CDR3 sequence reads: CSVGASNQPQHF. In DNA, the CDR3 is TGCAGCGTTGGAGCTAGCAATCAGCCCCAGCATTTT. The V and J genes are TRBV29-1 and TRBJ1-5; D remains ambiguous. CDR3 size: 12 residues. Germline V gene lookup returns CDR1 SQVTM and CDR2 ANQGSEA. V dropped 4 bases and J dropped 0 bases, with 4 bases sitting between them.

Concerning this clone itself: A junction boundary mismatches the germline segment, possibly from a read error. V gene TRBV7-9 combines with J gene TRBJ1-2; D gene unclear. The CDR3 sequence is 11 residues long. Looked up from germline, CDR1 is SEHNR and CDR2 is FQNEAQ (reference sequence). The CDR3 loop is CASSLGGTADF. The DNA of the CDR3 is TGTGCCAGCAGCTTAGGGGGAACAGCGGATTTC.

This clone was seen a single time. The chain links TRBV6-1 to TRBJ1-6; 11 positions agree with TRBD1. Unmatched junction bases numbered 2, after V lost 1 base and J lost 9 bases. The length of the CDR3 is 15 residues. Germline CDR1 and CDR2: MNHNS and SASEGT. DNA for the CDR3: TGTGCCAGCAGTGAAGAGGGGACAGGGGGTTCACCCCTCCACTTT. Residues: CASSEEGTGGSPLHF.

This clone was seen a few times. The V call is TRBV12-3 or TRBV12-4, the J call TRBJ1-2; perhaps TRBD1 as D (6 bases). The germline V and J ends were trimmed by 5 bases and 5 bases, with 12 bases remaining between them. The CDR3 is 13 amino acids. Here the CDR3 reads CASSRDRIYGYTF. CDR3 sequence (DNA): TGTGCCAGCAGTCGCGACAGGATTTATGGCTACACCTTC.